This record looks at one T cell receptor (beta chain) sequence and its context. What it binds is unknown. This may arise from a read error, as a much more abundant clone is one base away. From germline, CDR1 is MNHEY and CDR2 SVGAGI. The J segment lost 2 bases and the V segment lost 5 bases, leaving 5 bases of the junction unmatched. The CDR3 consists of 15 residues. The data were taken from a study of breast tumors, draining lymph nodes, adjacent tissues. Study observations and caveats: Findings are consistent with lymph node origin and intratumoral expansion of most tumor T cells. Tumor TCR diversity was below lymph nodes but above nontumor tissue. Data only fit, rather than demonstrated, lymph node origin of most tumor T cells. Luminal-like breast cancer showed significantly greater tumor-nontumor repertoire similarity than basal-like breast cancer did.

From the multiplex PCR reads, TCRdb called clonotypes with MiXCR, one entry per CDR3 protein. The table shows about 200,000 distinct CDR3 sequences, with 25% to 40% occurring only once. The lymph nodes were axillary draining lymph nodes from breast cancer patients. Sequencing used axillary lymph node tissue. J is TRBJ2-2 and V is TRBV6-5; 7 nucleotides line up with TRBD1. This clonotype originated in a female donor with breast cancer. Some clones in this sample may be carry-over from other donors' samples. The CDR3 DNA reads TGTGCCAGCAGTCAGGACAGGTCAAACACCGGGGAGCTGTTTTTT. Protein sequence: CASSQDRSNTGELFF.